These T cell receptor beta chains were read from a single sample in a study of cytomegalovirus exposure and HLA in healthy donors. Sequencing was performed with immunoSEQ multiplex PCR; in TCRdb, only in-frame clones are kept and a portion is missing. The sample includes under 200,000 clones, approximately 84% of them seen just once. The sequenced material came from PBMCs. These receptors were taken from a man aged 50-60 years in good health and CMV-seronegative. Both conserved end residues are part of each CDR3. Fields, in order: V gene, CDR3 protein.

V gene: TRBV15; CDR3 protein: CATSPLVGVYGYTF
V gene: TRBV18; CDR3 protein: CASSASVYNEQFF
V gene: TRBV6-1; CDR3 protein: CATGLSTYEQYF
V gene: TRBV29-1; CDR3 protein: CSVGGGDTDTQYF
V gene: TRBV7-9; CDR3 protein: CSSSHSLEQYF
V gene: TRBV6-6; CDR3 protein: CASSYSKGETQYF
V gene: TRBV2; CDR3 protein: CASRGQVQLFQPQHF
V gene: TRBV4-3; CDR3 protein: CASSQAEWGRRTDNEKLFF
V gene: TRBV6-5; CDR3 protein: CASSQGLSEQYF
V gene: TRBV27; CDR3 protein: CASSLGGSYEQYF
V gene: TRBV27; CDR3 protein: CASSLRGSGGNTIYF
V gene: TRBV7-2; CDR3 protein: CASSTQGAVSGELFF
V gene: TRBV6-1; CDR3 protein: CASSENLGVYQPQHF
V gene: TRBV6-4; CDR3 protein: CASSDSGAEQYF
V gene: TRBV5-6; CDR3 protein: CASSLRGLSGNTIYF
V gene: TRBV5-1; CDR3 protein: CASSLGKGSGETQYF
V gene: TRBV4-1; CDR3 protein: CASSQVGRGKDGELFF
V gene: TRBV5-6; CDR3 protein: CASSQGFLSSYEQYF
V gene: TRBV11-2; CDR3 protein: CASQGWESYEQYF
V gene: TRBV5-8; CDR3 protein: CASTLLGGRLTDTQYF
V gene: TRBV25-1; CDR3 protein: CASSAGKGERGGYEQYF
V gene: TRBV19; CDR3 protein: CASSPLAGPCDTQYF
V gene: TRBV6-5; CDR3 protein: CASSFTGSNTEAFF
V gene: TRBV6-1; CDR3 protein: CASRTGPYGYTF
V gene: TRBV11-3; CDR3 protein: CASSLEAGWLLSNQPQHF
V gene: TRBV7-2; CDR3 protein: CASREGSTEAFF
V gene: TRBV21-1; CDR3 protein: CASSTDAAGGFTDTQYF
V gene: TRBV5-1; CDR3 protein: CASSPEVTSGGHEQFF
V gene: TRBV6-4; CDR3 protein: CASSPRGASYNEQFF
V gene: TRBV27; CDR3 protein: CASSPGVNTEAFF
V gene: TRBV11-2; CDR3 protein: CASSLEQGRGEQYF
V gene: TRBV5-1; CDR3 protein: CASSDGTGQGTSQPQETQYF
V gene: TRBV7-2; CDR3 protein: CASSREQKYEQYF
V gene: TRBV10-3; CDR3 protein: CAISESRGPRDSF
V gene: TRBV10-3; CDR3 protein: CAIRLSGTGSGGYTF
V gene: TRBV5-6; CDR3 protein: CASRRGGGEAFF
V gene: TRBV5-3; CDR3 protein: CARSLGGTGSEKLFF
V gene: TRBV7-6; CDR3 protein: CASSLVQGVSGTQYF
V gene: TRBV6-5; CDR3 protein: CASSYSGADSPLHF